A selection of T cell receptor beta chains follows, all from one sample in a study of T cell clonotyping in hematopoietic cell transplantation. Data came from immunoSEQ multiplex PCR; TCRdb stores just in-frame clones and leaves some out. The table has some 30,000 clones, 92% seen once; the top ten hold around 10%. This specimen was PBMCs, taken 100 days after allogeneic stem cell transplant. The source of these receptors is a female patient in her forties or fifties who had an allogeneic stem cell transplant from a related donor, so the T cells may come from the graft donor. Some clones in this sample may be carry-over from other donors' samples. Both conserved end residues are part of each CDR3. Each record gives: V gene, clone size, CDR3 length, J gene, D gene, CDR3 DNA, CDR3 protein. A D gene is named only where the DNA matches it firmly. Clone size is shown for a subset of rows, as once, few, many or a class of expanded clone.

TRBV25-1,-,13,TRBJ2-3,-,TGTGCCAGCGGTAAGGGATTCGCAGATACGCAGTATTTT,CASGKGFADTQYF
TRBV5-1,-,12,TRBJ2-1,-,TGCGCCAGCAGCCGGACTGTGGATGAGCAGTTCTTC,CASSRTVDEQFF
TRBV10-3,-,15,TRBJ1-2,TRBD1,TGTGCCATCAGTGAGTGGACAGGGGAGGTCTATGGCTACACCTTC,CAISEWTGEVYGYTF
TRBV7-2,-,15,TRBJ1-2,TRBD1,TGTGCCAGCAGCCTCTACCCGGGACAGGGCTATGGCTACACCTTC,CASSLYPGQGYGYTF
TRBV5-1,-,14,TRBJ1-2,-,TGCGCCAGCAGCTTGGGACAGAACTACTATGGCTACACCTTC,CASSLGQNYYGYTF
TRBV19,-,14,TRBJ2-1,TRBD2,TGTGCCAGTAAGCTGACTAGCGGGGGAAATGAGCAGTTCTTC,CASKLTSGGNEQFF
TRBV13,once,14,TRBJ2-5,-,TGTGCCAGCAGCTTGGGCGGGGACCAAGAGACCCAGTACTTC,CASSLGGDQETQYF
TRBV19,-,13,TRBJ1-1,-,TGTGCCAGTAGTCTAATCTTGGGGGCTGAAGCTTTCTTT,CASSLILGAEAFF
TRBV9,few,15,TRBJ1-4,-,TGTGCCAGCAGCAAGGACGGCCGGTTTGGTGAAAAACTGTTTTTT,CASSKDGRFGEKLFF
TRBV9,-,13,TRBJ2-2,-,TGTGCCAGCAGCGTAGGTCAGGGCGGGGAGCTGTTTTTT,CASSVGQGGELFF
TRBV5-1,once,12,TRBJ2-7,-,TGCGCCAGCAGCTCGGGCTCCTACGAGCAGTACTTC,CASSSGSYEQYF
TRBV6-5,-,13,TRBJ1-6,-,TGTGCCAGCGGAGGCAAGGGCGATTCACCCCTCCACTTT,CASGGKGDSPLHF
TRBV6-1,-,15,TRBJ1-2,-,TGTGCCAGCAGGAGCGACGGGGCTCCGTACTATGGCTACACCTTC,CASRSDGAPYYGYTF
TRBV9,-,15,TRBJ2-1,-,TGTGCCAGCAGCGTGGGGTTCCCGCTAGCCCATGAGCAGTTCTTC,CASSVGFPLAHEQFF
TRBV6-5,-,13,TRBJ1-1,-,TGTGCCAGCAGTTACAGCGGGGAGACTGAAGCTTTCTTT,CASSYSGETEAFF
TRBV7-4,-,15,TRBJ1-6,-,TGTGCCAGCAGCTTACCCCAGGGTGCCAATTCACCCCTCCACTTT,CASSLPQGANSPLHF
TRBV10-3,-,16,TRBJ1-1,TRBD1,TGTGCCATCAGGGGGGACAGGGGGCTTCTGAACACTGAAGCTTTCTTT,CAIRGDRGLLNTEAFF
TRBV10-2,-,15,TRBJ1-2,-,TGCGCCAGCAGTTCAGGACGGCTAGCTAACTATGGCTACACCTTC,CASSSGRLANYGYTF
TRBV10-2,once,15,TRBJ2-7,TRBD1,TGCGCCAGCAGTGTCCCCGGGACAGGAACCTACGAGCAGTACTTC,CASSVPGTGTYEQYF
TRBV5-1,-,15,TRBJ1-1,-,TGCGCCAGCAGCTTGCCCGTAGCGGAGAACACTGAAGCTTTCTTT,CASSLPVAENTEAFF
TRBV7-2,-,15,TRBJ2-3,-,TGTGCCAGCAGCTTAAGTAGGGGTGGCACAGATACGCAGTATTTT,CASSLSRGGTDTQYF
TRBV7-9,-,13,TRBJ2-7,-,TGTGCCAGCAGCCCCGGGCAGACCTACGAGCAGTACTTC,CASSPGQTYEQYF
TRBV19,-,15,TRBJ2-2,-,TGTGCCAGTAGCCTGGGGCAGCCGAACACCGGGGAGCTGTTTTTT,CASSLGQPNTGELFF
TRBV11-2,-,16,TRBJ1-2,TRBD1,TGTGCCAGCAGCTTAATGGGACAGGGGGTTTGGTATGGCTACACCTTC,CASSLMGQGVWYGYTF
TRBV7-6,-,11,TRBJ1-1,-,TGTGCCAGCAGCCCGTATGTTGAAGCTTTCTTT,CASSPYVEAFF
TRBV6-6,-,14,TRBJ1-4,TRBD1,TGTGCCAGCAGTTACAGAGGGGGCCATGAAAAACTGTTTTTT,CASSYRGGHEKLFF
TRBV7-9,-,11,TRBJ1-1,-,TGTGCCAGCAGCTCCTATAGAGAAGCTTTCTTT,CASSSYREAFF
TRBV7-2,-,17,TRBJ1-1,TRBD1,TGTGCCAGCAACCCCCGTGGACAGGGGATAATGAACACTGAAGCTTTCTTT,CASNPRGQGIMNTEAFF
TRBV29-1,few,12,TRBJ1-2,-,TGCAGCGTGCAGGGACAATCAAATGGCTACACCTTC,CSVQGQSNGYTF
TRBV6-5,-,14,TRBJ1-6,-,TGTGCCAGCAGTAGGACAGTTTATAATTCACCCCTCCACTTT,CASSRTVYNSPLHF
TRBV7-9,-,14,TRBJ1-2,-,TGTGCCAGCAGTCAGGGGTGGGTCGGCTATGGCTACACCTTC,CASSQGWVGYGYTF
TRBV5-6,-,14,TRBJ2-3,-,TGTGCCAGCAGCCCCCGGAGGAGGGGAGATACGCAGTATTTT,CASSPRRRGDTQYF
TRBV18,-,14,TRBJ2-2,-,TGTGCCAGCTCACGGACGGGCGGCACCGGGGAGCTGTTTTTT,CASSRTGGTGELFF
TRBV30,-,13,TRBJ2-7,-,TGTGCCTGGAGCGGGACCCCGGCCTACGAGCAGTACTTC,CAWSGTPAYEQYF
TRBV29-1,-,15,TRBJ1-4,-,TGCAGCGTTATCGGCAGGGGATGGGAAAATGAAAAACTGTTTTTT,CSVIGRGWENEKLFF
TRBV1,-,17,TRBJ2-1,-,TGCACCAGCAGCCAAGATTTAGAACTACCCCCCGACAATGAGCAGTTCTTC,CTSSQDLELPPDNEQFF
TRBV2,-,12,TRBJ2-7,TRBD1,TGTGCCAGCAACAGGGGAAACTACGAGCAGTACTTC,CASNRGNYEQYF
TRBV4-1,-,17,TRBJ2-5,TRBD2,TGCGCCAGCAGCCAAGAGAGGGCTAGCGGGGGGTCTCGGACCCAGTACTTC,CASSQERASGGSRTQYF
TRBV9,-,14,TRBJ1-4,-,TGTGCCAGCAGCGTAGGAGGAGTAGCGGAAAAACTGTTTTTT,CASSVGGVAEKLFF
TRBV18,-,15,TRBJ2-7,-,TGTGCCAGCTCACCACCAGGGAGACACGACTACGAGCAGTACTTC,CASSPPGRHDYEQYF
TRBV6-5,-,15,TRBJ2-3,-,TGTGCCAGCAAGCTAGGGATAACTAGCACAGATACGCAGTATTTT,CASKLGITSTDTQYF
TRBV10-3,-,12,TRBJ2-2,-,TGTGCCATCAGTGACAGTACCGGGGAGCTGTTTTTT,CAISDSTGELFF
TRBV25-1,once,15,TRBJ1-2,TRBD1,TGTGCCAGCAGTAATGACAGGGGTACCAACTATGGCTACACCTTC,CASSNDRGTNYGYTF
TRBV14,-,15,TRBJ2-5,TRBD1,TGTGCCAGCAGCCTACATGCCGGGACAGCAGGGACCCAGTACTTC,CASSLHAGTAGTQYF
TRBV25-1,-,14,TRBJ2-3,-,TGTGCCAGCAGTGAATCCGGGAAAACAGATACGCAGTATTTT,CASSESGKTDTQYF
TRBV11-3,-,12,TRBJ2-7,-,TGTGCCAGCAGCTCACAGGACTACGAGCAGTACTTC,CASSSQDYEQYF
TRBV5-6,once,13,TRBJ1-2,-,TGTGCCAGCAGCTTGGTCGTTTCGGGAGGCTACACCTTC,CASSLVVSGGYTF
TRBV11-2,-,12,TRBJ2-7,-,TGTGCCAGCAGCTTAGCACCCCCCGAGCAGTACTTC,CASSLAPPEQYF
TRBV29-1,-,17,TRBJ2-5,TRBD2,TGCAGCGTTGAAGATACCCTAGCGGGGTGGTACCAAGAGACCCAGTACTTC,CSVEDTLAGWYQETQYF
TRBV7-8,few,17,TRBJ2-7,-,TGTGCCAGCAGCCTCCGGACAGTTCCCCTCGTTCTCTACGAGCAGTACTTC,CASSLRTVPLVLYEQYF
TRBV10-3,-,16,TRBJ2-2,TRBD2,TGTGCCATCGCCTTGACTAGCGGGGGCCATGGCGGGGAGCTGTTTTTT,CAIALTSGGHGGELFF
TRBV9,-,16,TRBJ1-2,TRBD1,TGTGCCAGCAGCCCCCGACAGGGGGTGGTAATGGGAGGCTACACCTTC,CASSPRQGVVMGGYTF
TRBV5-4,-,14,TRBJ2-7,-,TGTGCCAGCAGCTTGGCCTCACGGCCGACCGAGCAGTACTTC,CASSLASRPTEQYF
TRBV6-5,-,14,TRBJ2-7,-,TGTGCCAGCAGACCTGGGGGCAGGCTGCACGAGCAGTACTTC,CASRPGGRLHEQYF